This entry lists 25 T cell receptor beta chains sequenced from one sample in a study of T cell changes during pregnancy in multiple sclerosis. The method was immunoSEQ multiplex PCR; TCRdb's version includes in-frame clones alone and lacks a portion of them. This sample yields about 60,000 clones, of which over 90% are seen a single time; around 0.85% belongs to the top ten. The input for sequencing was peripheral blood, taken in the first trimester of pregnancy. Every receptor here comes from a female donor with multiple sclerosis, enrolled in a pregnancy study.

CDR3 bases: TGTGCCAGCTACCCAATAGCGGGGGGCCCAGATACGCAGTATTTT. Translating it yields CASYPIAGGPDTQYF. This chain links TRBV7-9 with TRBJ2-3; 10 nucleotides agree with TRBD2. Trimming cost V 8 bases and J 4 bases; bases outside gene matches: 9. CDR1 SEHNR and CDR2 FQNEAQ come from the germline V gene (reference sequence). The CDR3 extends over 15 amino acids.

The CDR3 DNA reads TGTGCCAGCAGCTTAGAGACTAGCGGGGCCTACGAGCAGTACTTC. Residues: CASSLETSGAYEQYF. The chain uses TRBV7-2 and TRBJ2-7; 11 bases align to TRBD2. Germline V gives CDR1 SGHTA, CDR2 FQGNSA. The V and J ends lost 1 base and 2 bases, in that order; junction bases with no gene match: 1. This CDR3 region has 15 residues.

V usage is TRBV4-3 and J usage is TRBJ2-3, with D possibly matching TRBD1 (5 bases). Trimming took off 0 bases at V and 4 bases at J, with 11 bases between the two ends. The CDR3 has 15 amino acids. CDR1 LGHNA and CDR2 YSLEER come from the germline V gene. The CDR3: CASSQDLQGPDTQYF. DNA for the CDR3: TGCGCCAGCAGCCAAGATCTCCAGGGCCCAGATACGCAGTATTTT.

The chain uses TRBV30 and TRBJ1-1; perhaps TRBD1 as D (6 bases). The germline V and J ends were trimmed by 1 base and 4 bases, with 13 bases remaining between them. The CDR3 contains 14 residues. Germline V CDR1 and CDR2: GTSNPN, SVGIG (reference sequence). CDR3 in DNA: TGTGCCTGGAGTGCGACTGTAGGGGGCACTGAAGCTTTCTTT. Its protein product is CAWSATVGGTEAFF.

This sequence joins TRBV2 and TRBJ1-5; 7 bases align to TRBD1. J lost 0 bases, V lost 6 bases, and 8 bases had no gene match. The CDR3 length is 16 residues. CDR1 is SNHLY, CDR2 FYNNEI, per germline. The CDR3: CASSQGTAYSNQPQHF. In DNA, the CDR3 is TGTGCCAGCAGCCAGGGGACAGCCTATAGCAATCAGCCCCAGCATTTT.

This rearrangement joins TRBV2 to TRBJ2-5, with 9 bases matching TRBD2. The CDR3 totals 13 residues. V was clipped by 4 bases and J by 4 bases; unmatched bases: 1. The germline V gene has CDR1 SNHLY and CDR2 FYNNEI. For the CDR3, the DNA is TGTGCCAGCAGTGTACTAGCGGGAGAGACCCAGTACTTC. Protein: CASSVLAGETQYF.

This chain links TRBV9 with TRBJ1-1; D is unclear. Deletions cut 0 bases from V and 4 bases from J, with 13 bases between. The CDR3 has 15 amino acids. The germline gives CDR1 SGDLS, CDR2 YYNGEE. The CDR3 coding sequence is TGTGCCAGCAGCGTAGGCCAAGGGAGGAGCACTGAAGCTTTCTTT. It yields the protein CASSVGQGRSTEAFF. The variable domain in full, completed from reference TRBV9 and TRBJ1-1, reads DSGVTQTPKHLITATGQRVTLRCSPRSGDLSVYWYQQSLDQGLQFLIQYYNGEERAKGNILERFSAQQFPDLHSELNLSSLELGDSALYFCASSVGQGRSTEAFFGQGTRLTVV.

This rearrangement joins TRBV5-8 to TRBJ1-1; unclear D gene. The CDR3 consists of 13 residues. CDR1 is SGHTS, CDR2 YDEGEE, per germline. V lost 1 base and J lost 4, with 8 bases in between. The DNA for the CDR3 is TGTGCCAGCAGCTTGCAACTCGGCACTGAAGCTTTCTTT. Amino acids: CASSLQLGTEAFF.

CDR3 protein: CASRAEGANTEAFF. The CDR3, as DNA: TGTGCCAGCAGGGCCGAGGGCGCGAACACTGAAGCTTTCTTT. The chain couples TRBV9 to TRBJ1-1, with D hard to call. Trimming removed 5 bases at V and 1 base at J, with 12 bases between. The CDR3 has 14 residues. Germline V CDR1 and CDR2: SGDLS, YYNGEE.

The V gene is TRBV7-9, the J gene TRBJ1-1; TRBD1 might be the D (5 bases). V was shortened by 4 bases and J by 7 bases, with 13 bases between the two germline ends. The CDR3 consists of 13 residues. The germline gives CDR1 SEHNR, CDR2 FQNEAQ (reference sequence). This CDR3 reads CASSSNQGNEAFF. CDR3 DNA: TGTGCCAGCAGCTCGAATCAGGGCAATGAAGCTTTCTTT.

The chain combines TRBV9 with TRBJ2-2, with D perhaps TRBD1 (5 bases). Trimming pared 4 bases from V and 5 bases from J, leaving 18 bases between. Germline V gives CDR1 SGDLS, CDR2 YYNGEE. This CDR3 comprises 16 residues. CDR3 bases: TGTGCCAGCAGCCCGGACACTCGCCCTTCTACCGGGGAGCTGTTTTTT. Translation gives CASSPDTRPSTGELFF. The full variable domain, its missing parts supplied by reference TRBV9 and TRBJ2-2, is DSGVTQTPKHLITATGQRVTLRCSPRSGDLSVYWYQQSLDQGLQFLIQYYNGEERAKGNILERFSAQQFPDLHSELNLSSLELGDSALYFCASSPDTRPSTGELFFGEGSRLTVL.

This chain links TRBV7-2 with TRBJ2-1, with D perhaps matching TRBD2 (6 bases). The length of the CDR3 is 14 residues. CDR1 and CDR2 (germline): SGHTA, FQGNSA. The V and J ends lost 1 base and 9 bases respectively, with 13 bases between them. Here the CDR3 reads CASSLVPSEGEQFF. The CDR3 DNA follows: TGTGCCAGCAGCTTAGTCCCTAGCGAGGGTGAGCAGTTCTTC. The full variable domain, its missing parts supplied by reference TRBV7-2 and TRBJ2-1, is GAGVSQSPSNKVTEKGKDVELRCDPISGHTALYWYRQSLGQGLEFLIYFQGNSAPDKSGLPSDRFSAERTGGSVSTLTIQRTQQEDSAVYLCASSLVPSEGEQFFGPGTRLTVL.

The CDR3 region is CASSRGGVADTQYF. In DNA, the CDR3 is TGCGCCAGCAGCAGGGGGGGCGTCGCAGATACGCAGTATTTT. V usage is TRBV5-1 and J usage is TRBJ2-3; weak D call: TRBD2 (7 bases). The germline V gene encodes CDR1 SGHRS and CDR2 YFSETQ. CDR3 length: 14 amino acids. V lost 4 bases, J lost 4 bases, and 13 bases lay in between.

This chain connects TRBV29-1 to TRBJ2-1; TRBD2 agrees at 7 bases. The CDR3 has 13 amino acids. V gave up 7 bases and J gave up 1 base; unmatched junction bases: 4. CDR1 and CDR2 (germline): SQVTM, ANQGSEA. CDR3 nucleotides: TGCAGCGGAGGGAGGGGATCCTACAATGAGCAGTTCTTC. This sequence encodes CSGGRGSYNEQFF.

The chain has TRBV12-2 and TRBJ1-1; the D call of TRBD1 is as the table states it, not checked on the DNA. TRBV12-2 is a pseudogene. The CDR3 loop spans 19 amino acids. Written as DNA, the CDR3 is TGTGCAAGTCGCTTAGCGGTTGTAGAGGTGGGGACAGCGGTCGCTGAAGCTTTCTTT. Translating it yields CASRLAVVEVGTAVAEAFF.

The chain recombines TRBV4-1 with TRBJ1-4, with 8 bases matching TRBD1. The germline V gene has CDR1 MGHRA and CDR2 YSYEKL. The CDR3 runs 15 residues. V gave up 6 bases and J gave up 7 bases; unmatched junction bases: 10. The CDR3 here is CASSPAGTGFEKLFF. CDR3 bases: TGCGCCAGCAGTCCGGCCGGGACAGGTTTTGAAAAACTGTTTTTT.

The V and J genes are TRBV20-1 and TRBJ1-1; a weak D match, TRBD1 (5 bases). The CDR3 is 11 residues long. Per the germline V gene, CDR1 is DFQATT and CDR2 is SNEGSKA (reference sequence). Trimming shortened V by 7 bases and J by 8 bases, and 14 bases separated the two germline ends. The CDR3, as DNA: TGCAGTGTACCAGGGAGGCCCGAAGCTTTCTTT. Protein: CSVPGRPEAFF.

CDR3 nucleotides: TGTGCCAGCACTCTCGCGGGGGGTGCCAACACCGGGGAGCTGTTTTTT. It is translated as CASTLAGGANTGELFF. V usage is TRBV2 and J usage is TRBJ2-2; TRBD2 agrees at 8 bases. The CDR3 totals 16 residues. The ends lost 7 bases at V and 2 bases at J; junction bases unmatched: 9. Looked up from germline, CDR1 is SNHLY and CDR2 is FYNNEI.

The chain combines TRBV7-3 with TRBJ2-7, with 12 bases fitting TRBD1. Trimming took 5 bases from V and 5 from J; bases not matched to a gene: 7. This CDR3 comprises 15 residues. Germline CDR1 and CDR2: SGHTA and FQGTGA. CDR3 in DNA: TGTGCCAGCAGCAAAACCGGGACAGGGGGCGACGAGCAGTACTTC. Amino acids: CASSKTGTGGDEQYF.

The genes are TRBV9 and TRBJ2-3; 8 bases line up with TRBD2. J was trimmed by 5 bases and V by 1 base; bases with no gene match: 9. Germline CDR1 reads SGDLS; CDR2 reads YYNGEE. The CDR3 runs to 16 residues. CDR3 protein: CASSVSGGAMGDTQYF. CDR3 coding DNA: TGTGCCAGCAGCGTATCGGGGGGGGCCATGGGAGATACGCAGTATTTT. Drawing the rest from reference TRBV9 and TRBJ2-3, the complete variable domain is DSGVTQTPKHLITATGQRVTLRCSPRSGDLSVYWYQQSLDQGLQFLIQYYNGEERAKGNILERFSAQQFPDLHSELNLSSLELGDSALYFCASSVSGGAMGDTQYFGPGTRLTVL.

The chain links TRBV4-1 to TRBJ1-2, with 12 bases fitting TRBD1. The CDR3 loop spans 17 amino acids. With 3 bases clipped from V and 7 bases from J, the junction kept 12 bases outside the gene matches. Germline V gene data show CDR1 as MGHRA and CDR2 as YSYEKL. As DNA, the CDR3 is TGCGCCAGCAGCCAGGACACCGGGACAGGGGGCGCGAGTGGCTACACCTTC. Its protein product is CASSQDTGTGGASGYTF.

The chain employs TRBV5-5 and TRBJ2-2; tentatively, D is TRBD1 (6 bases). Germline values: CDR1 SGHKS, CDR2 YYEKEE (reference sequence). Trimming stripped 1 base from V and 3 bases from J, with 13 bases between. This CDR3 has 16 residues. This CDR3 reads CASSLLGQTYTGELFF. CDR3 nucleotides: TGTGCCAGCAGCTTGCTTGGACAGACTTACACCGGGGAGCTGTTTTTT.

This clone was observed once. The gene calls are TRBV5-1 and TRBJ2-5; 12 bases map to TRBD1. This CDR3 comprises 17 residues. The germline CDR1 and CDR2 sequences are SGHRS and YFSETQ. V trimming: 1 base; J trimming: 5 bases; junction bases outside the gene matches: 9. The DNA of the CDR3 is TGCGCCAGCAGCTTGCTGGGGACAGGGGGCCGGAGGGAGACCCAGTACTTC. Protein sequence: CASSLLGTGGRRETQYF.

The chain carries TRBV25-1 and TRBJ1-4; no clear D gene. The V gene lost 3 bases and the J gene lost 8 bases, with 13 bases spanning the gap. The length of the CDR3 is 14 residues. In germline, CDR1 is MGHDK, CDR2 SYGVNS. CDR3 DNA sequence: TGTGCCAGCAGTGATCACCGGTCCTGGGAAAAACTGTTTTTT. Amino acid sequence: CASSDHRSWEKLFF.

J is TRBJ2-3 and V is TRBV18; D is possibly TRBD2 (6 bases). With 3 bases removed from V and 1 base from J, the gap between germline ends came to 11 bases. Germline CDR1 is KGHSH and CDR2 is LQKENI. This CDR3 contains 15 residues. CDR3 sequence reads: CASSPQRVGTDTQYF. The CDR3 coding sequence is TGTGCCAGCTCACCCCAGCGGGTGGGCACAGATACGCAGTATTTT.